One and the same sample provided the 13 T cell receptor beta chains below, sequenced in a study of blood T cells in healthy people across ages. Together with a sample-barcoded 5' primer, a J-beta primer mix was included in a second PCR lasting roughly 6 to 12 cycles. TCRdb itself ran the 5' RACE reads through MiXCR, one entry per CDR3 protein. This sample has 700,000 to 950,000 distinct CDR3 sequences, with 55% to 70% found just once. The sequenced sample consisted of blood. Every receptor here comes from a man aged 25-45 years in good health.

The chain employs TRBV5-6 and TRBJ1-1; D not certain. V lost 3 bases, J lost 5 bases, and 14 bases lay in between. The length of the CDR3 is 14 residues. Germline values: CDR1 SGHDT, CDR2 YYEEEE. CDR3 coding DNA: TGTGCCAGCAGCTCACCAGCGCTGGGGACTGAAGCTTTCTTT. Translated, it gives CASSSPALGTEAFF.

This clonotype was seen only a few times. The chain links TRBV29-1 to TRBJ2-1; D might be TRBD2 (6 bases). V lost 4 bases and J 6 bases, leaving 10 bases between the germline ends. The CDR3 contains 12 residues. The germline V gene has CDR1 SQVTM and CDR2 ANQGSEA. Here the CDR3 reads CSVVGTANEQFF. CDR3 nucleotide sequence: TGCAGCGTTGTCGGGACTGCCAATGAGCAGTTCTTC.

The chain uses TRBV27 and TRBJ2-7; TRBD1 aligns across 9 bases. The germline V gene encodes CDR1 MNHEY and CDR2 SMNVEV (reference sequence). J gave up 7 bases and V 6 bases, and 10 bases lay outside the gene matches. The CDR3 runs to 14 residues. The CDR3 bases are TGTGCCAGCAGGCCACAGGGGGCCCCTAGGGAGCAGTACTTC. Its protein is CASRPQGAPREQYF.

This clonotype was seen only a few times. This sequence joins TRBV29-1 and TRBJ1-5; 11 nucleotides agree with TRBD1. Germline values: CDR1 SQVTM, CDR2 ANQGSEA. CDR3 length: 14 residues. With 4 bases clipped from V and 7 bases from J, the junction kept 6 bases outside the gene matches. The CDR3 DNA sequence: TGCAGCGTTGGGGACAGGGGGAACGGGCAGCCCCAGCATTTT. This sequence encodes CSVGDRGNGQPQHF.

The V call is TRBV19, the J call TRBJ2-5; D is tentatively TRBD1 or TRBD2 (6 bases each). The J call is uncertain, as TRBJ2-4 better fits the DNA end. The germline V gene encodes CDR1 LNHDA and CDR2 SQIVND (reference sequence). This CDR3 contains 13 residues. CDR3 sequence reads: CASSWRRGDIQYF. The CDR3 coding sequence is TGTGCCAGTAGTTGGAGAAGGGGGGACATTCAGTACTTC.

The CDR3 sequence: CASREMSGGSYEQYF. Written as DNA, the CDR3 is TGTGCCAGCAGAGAAATGAGCGGGGGGTCCTACGAGCAGTACTTC. The chain links TRBV2 to TRBJ2-7; 9 nucleotides agree with TRBD2. The ends lost 6 bases at V and 1 base at J; junction bases unmatched: 7. The CDR3 runs to 15 residues. From germline, CDR1 is SNHLY and CDR2 FYNNEI.

The chain couples TRBV7-2 to TRBJ2-7; D is possibly TRBD1 (6 bases). CDR1 and CDR2 from the germline V gene are SGHTA and FQGNSA. The CDR3 runs to 15 residues. The V and J ends lost 1 base and 0 bases respectively, with 10 bases between them. The CDR3 reads CASSLGQAFSYEQYF. In DNA, the CDR3 is TGTGCCAGCAGCTTAGGACAGGCCTTCTCCTACGAGCAGTACTTC.

The chain couples TRBV5-1 to TRBJ1-5; 7 nucleotides match TRBD1. Unmatched junction bases numbered 8, after V lost 4 bases and J lost 4 bases. This CDR3 is 15 amino acids long. Germline CDR1 reads SGHRS; CDR2 reads YFSETQ. CDR3 residues: CASSPGTVINQPQHF. For the CDR3, the DNA is TGCGCCAGCAGCCCCGGGACAGTCATAAATCAGCCCCAGCATTTT.

V is TRBV25-1 and J is TRBJ2-1; D ambiguous. The germline V gene encodes CDR1 MGHDK and CDR2 SYGVNS. This CDR3 is 14 amino acids long. The germline V and J ends were trimmed by 1 base and 10 bases, with 14 bases remaining between them. The CDR3 nucleotides are TGTGCCAGCAGTGAATTCGGCAGCAAGGCCGAGCAGTTCTTC. This gives the protein CASSEFGSKAEQFF.

This clonotype was observed a handful of times. The chain employs TRBV7-2 and TRBJ2-3; unclear D gene. Trimming took off 3 bases at V and 1 base at J, with 14 bases between the two ends. The length of the CDR3 is 16 residues. CDR1 is SGHTA, CDR2 FQGNSA, per germline. The CDR3 DNA sequence: TGTGCCAGCAGCTTCTTTATCGGACGGGGCACAGATACGCAGTATTTT. Translation: CASSFFIGRGTDTQYF.

This clonotype occurred once. The V gene is TRBV20-1, the J gene TRBJ1-5; D unresolved. With 0 bases removed from V and 3 bases from J, the gap between germline ends came to 15 bases. Germline lookup yields CDR1 DFQATT and CDR2 SNEGSKA (reference sequence). The CDR3 consists of 16 residues. DNA of the CDR3: TGCAGTGCTAGAGACCCGGGAGGGAATTACAATCAGCCCCAGCATTTT. This encodes CSARDPGGNYNQPQHF.

The chain is built from TRBV4-3 and TRBJ2-2; D remains ambiguous. CDR1 LGHNA and CDR2 YSLEER come from the germline V gene. V was trimmed by 4 bases and J by 3 bases, leaving 15 bases between them. The CDR3 length is 16 residues. The chain's CDR3 is CASSPFSNMDTGELFF. DNA for the CDR3: TGCGCCAGCAGCCCCTTTAGCAATATGGACACCGGGGAGCTGTTTTTT.

V usage is TRBV4-2 and J usage is TRBJ2-5; D gene ambiguous. Per germline, CDR1 LGHNA and CDR2 YNFKEQ. The CDR3 runs 16 residues. V gave up 0 bases and J gave up 3 bases, with 14 bases separating them. CDR3 protein: CASSQDLGRLKETQYF. In DNA, the CDR3 is TGTGCCAGCAGCCAAGATCTAGGACGGCTGAAAGAGACCCAGTACTTC.